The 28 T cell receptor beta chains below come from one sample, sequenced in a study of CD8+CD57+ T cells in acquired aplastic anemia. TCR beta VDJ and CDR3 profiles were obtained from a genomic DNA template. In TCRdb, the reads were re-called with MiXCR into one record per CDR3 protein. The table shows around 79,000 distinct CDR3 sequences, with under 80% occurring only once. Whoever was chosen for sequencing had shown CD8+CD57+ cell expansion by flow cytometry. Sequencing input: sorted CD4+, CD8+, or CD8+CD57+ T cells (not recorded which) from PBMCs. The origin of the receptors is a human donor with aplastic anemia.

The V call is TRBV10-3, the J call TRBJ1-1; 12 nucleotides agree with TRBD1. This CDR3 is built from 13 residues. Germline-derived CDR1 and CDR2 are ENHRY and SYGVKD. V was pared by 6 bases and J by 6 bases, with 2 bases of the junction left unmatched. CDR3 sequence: CAIRGQGASEAFF. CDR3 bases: TGTGCCATCAGGGGACAGGGGGCCTCTGAAGCTTTCTTT.

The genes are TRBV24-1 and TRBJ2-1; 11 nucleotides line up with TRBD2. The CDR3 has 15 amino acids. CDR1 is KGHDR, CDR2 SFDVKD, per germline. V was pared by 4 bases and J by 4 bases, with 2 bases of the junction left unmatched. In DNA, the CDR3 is TGTGCCACCAGTGAGGGACTAGCGGCTTACAATGAGCAGTTCTTC. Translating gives CATSEGLAAYNEQFF.

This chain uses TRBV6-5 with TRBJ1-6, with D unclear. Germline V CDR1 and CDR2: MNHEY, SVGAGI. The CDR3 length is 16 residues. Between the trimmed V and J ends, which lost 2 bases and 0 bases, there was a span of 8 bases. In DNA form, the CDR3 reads TGTGCCAGCAGTTACCGCCTGAGCTCCTATAATTCACCCCTCCACTTT. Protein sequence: CASSYRLSSYNSPLHF.

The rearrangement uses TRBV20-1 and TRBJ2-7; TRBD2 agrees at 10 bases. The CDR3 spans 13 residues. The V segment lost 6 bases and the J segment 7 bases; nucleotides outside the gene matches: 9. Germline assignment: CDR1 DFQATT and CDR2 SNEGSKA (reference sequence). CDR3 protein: CSAGGLAVGEQYF. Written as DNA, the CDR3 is TGCAGTGCAGGTGGACTAGCGGTGGGGGAGCAGTACTTC.

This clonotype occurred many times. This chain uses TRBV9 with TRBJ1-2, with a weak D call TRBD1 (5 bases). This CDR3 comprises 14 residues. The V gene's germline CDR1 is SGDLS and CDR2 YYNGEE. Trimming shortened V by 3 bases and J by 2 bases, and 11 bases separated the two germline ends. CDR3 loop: CASSDRQTNYGYTF. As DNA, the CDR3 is TGTGCCAGCAGCGACAGACAGACGAACTATGGCTACACCTTC.

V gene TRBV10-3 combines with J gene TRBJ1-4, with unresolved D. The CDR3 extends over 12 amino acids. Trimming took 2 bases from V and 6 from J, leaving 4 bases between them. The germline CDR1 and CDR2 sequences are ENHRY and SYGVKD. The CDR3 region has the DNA TGTGCCATCAGTGAGACAGATGAAAAACTGTTTTTT. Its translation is CAISETDEKLFF.

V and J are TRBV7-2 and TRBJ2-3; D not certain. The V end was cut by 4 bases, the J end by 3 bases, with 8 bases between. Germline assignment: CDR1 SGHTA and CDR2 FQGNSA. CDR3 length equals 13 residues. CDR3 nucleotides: TGTGCCAGCAGCTCTCCTCCAACAGATACGCAGTATTTT. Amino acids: CASSSPPTDTQYF.

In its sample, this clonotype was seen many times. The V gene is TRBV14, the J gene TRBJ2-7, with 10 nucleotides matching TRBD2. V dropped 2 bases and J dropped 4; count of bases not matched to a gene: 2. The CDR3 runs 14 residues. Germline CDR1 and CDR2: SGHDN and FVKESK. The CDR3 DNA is TGTGCCAGCAGCCAACAGCGGGAGGGTTACGAGCAGTACTTC. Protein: CASSQQREGYEQYF.

CDR3 sequence reads: CASSIGNIQYF. The CDR3 DNA reads as TGTGCCAGTAGTATCGGGAACATTCAGTACTTC. This sequence joins TRBV19 and TRBJ2-4; D is uncertain. The CDR3 is 11 amino acids. V was pared by 3 bases and J by 7 bases, with 4 bases between. The V gene's germline CDR1 is LNHDA and CDR2 SQIVND (reference sequence).

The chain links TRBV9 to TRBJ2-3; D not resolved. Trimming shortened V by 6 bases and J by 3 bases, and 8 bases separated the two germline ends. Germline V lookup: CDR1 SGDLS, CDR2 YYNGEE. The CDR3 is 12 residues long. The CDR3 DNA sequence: TGTGCCAGCACCGGAGAGACAGATACGCAGTATTTT. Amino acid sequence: CASTGETDTQYF.

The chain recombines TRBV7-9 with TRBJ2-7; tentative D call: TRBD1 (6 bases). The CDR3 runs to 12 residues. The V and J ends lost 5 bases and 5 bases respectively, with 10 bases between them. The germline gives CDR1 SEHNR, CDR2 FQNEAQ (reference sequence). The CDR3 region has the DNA TGTGCCAGCAGCCCCAGGGGCCACGAGCAGTACTTC. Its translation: CASSPRGHEQYF. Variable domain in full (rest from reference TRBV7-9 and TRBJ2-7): DTGVSQNPRHKITKRGQNVTFRCDPISEHNRLYWYRQTLGQGPEFLTYFQNEAQLEKSRLLSDRFSAERPKGSFSTLEIQRTEQGDSAMYLCASSPRGHEQYFGPGTRLTVT.

DNA for the CDR3: TGTGCCAGCAGCTTTAAACAGGGGTACGAGCAGTACTTC. Translation: CASSFKQGYEQYF. V and J are TRBV13 and TRBJ2-7; 7 bases are a match to TRBD1. The germline V gene has CDR1 PRHDT and CDR2 FYEKMQ (reference sequence). The CDR3 has 13 residues. V trimming: 3 bases; J trimming: 4 bases; junction bases outside the gene matches: 3.

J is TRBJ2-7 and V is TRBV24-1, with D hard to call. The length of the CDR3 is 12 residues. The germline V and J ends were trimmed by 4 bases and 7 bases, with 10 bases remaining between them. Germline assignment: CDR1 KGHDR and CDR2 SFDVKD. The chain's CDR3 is CATSEGWGEQYF. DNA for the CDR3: TGTGCCACCAGTGAAGGGTGGGGTGAGCAGTACTTC.

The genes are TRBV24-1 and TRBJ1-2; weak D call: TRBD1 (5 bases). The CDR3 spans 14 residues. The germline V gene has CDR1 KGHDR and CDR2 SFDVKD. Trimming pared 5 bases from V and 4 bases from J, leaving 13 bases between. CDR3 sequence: CATSGKGRSYGYTF. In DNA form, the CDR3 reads TGTGCCACCAGTGGCAAGGGGCGTTCCTATGGCTACACCTTC.

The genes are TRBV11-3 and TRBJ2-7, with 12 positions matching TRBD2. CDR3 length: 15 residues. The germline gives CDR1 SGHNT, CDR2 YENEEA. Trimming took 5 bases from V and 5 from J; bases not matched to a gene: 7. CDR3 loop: CASSALAGGFHEQYF. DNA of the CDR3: TGTGCCAGCAGCGCACTAGCGGGAGGTTTCCACGAGCAGTACTTC.

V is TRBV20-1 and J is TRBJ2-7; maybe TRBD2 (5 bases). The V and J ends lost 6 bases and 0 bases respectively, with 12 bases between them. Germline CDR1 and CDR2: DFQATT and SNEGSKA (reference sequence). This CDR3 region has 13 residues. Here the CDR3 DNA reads TGCAGTGCCATTACGGGATCCTCCTACGAGCAGTACTTC. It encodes CSAITGSSYEQYF.

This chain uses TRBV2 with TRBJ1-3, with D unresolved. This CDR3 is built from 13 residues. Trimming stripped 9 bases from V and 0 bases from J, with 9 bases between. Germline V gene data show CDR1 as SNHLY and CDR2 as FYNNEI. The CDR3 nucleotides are TGTGCCAGTGGACGGAACTCTGGAAACACCATATATTTT. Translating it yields CASGRNSGNTIYF.

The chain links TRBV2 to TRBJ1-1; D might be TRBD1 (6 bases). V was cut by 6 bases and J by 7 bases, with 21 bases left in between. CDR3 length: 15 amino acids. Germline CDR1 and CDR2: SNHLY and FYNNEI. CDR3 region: CASSVAWGAGNEAFF. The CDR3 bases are TGTGCCAGCAGCGTTGCTTGGGGGGCGGGAAATGAAGCTTTCTTT.

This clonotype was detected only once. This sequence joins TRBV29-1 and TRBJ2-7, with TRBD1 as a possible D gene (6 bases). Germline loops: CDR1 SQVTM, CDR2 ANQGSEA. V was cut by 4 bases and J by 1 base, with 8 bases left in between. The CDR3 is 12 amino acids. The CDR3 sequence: CSVGTVSYEQYF. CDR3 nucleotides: TGCAGCGTTGGGACAGTATCCTACGAGCAGTACTTC.

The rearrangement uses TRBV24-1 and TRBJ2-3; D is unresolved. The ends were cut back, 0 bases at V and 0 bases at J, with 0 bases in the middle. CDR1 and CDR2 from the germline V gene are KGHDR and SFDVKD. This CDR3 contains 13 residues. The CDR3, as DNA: TGTGCCACCAGTGATTTGAGCACAGATACGCAGTATTTT. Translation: CATSDLSTDTQYF.

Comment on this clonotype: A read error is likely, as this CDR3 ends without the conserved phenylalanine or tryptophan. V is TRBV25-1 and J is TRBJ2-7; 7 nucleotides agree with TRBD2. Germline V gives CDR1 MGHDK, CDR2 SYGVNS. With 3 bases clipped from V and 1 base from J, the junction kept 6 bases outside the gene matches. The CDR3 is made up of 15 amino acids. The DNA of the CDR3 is TGTGCCAGCAGTGAGGGAGGGTGGTCGTCCTACGAGCAGTACTCC. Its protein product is CASSEGGWSSYEQYS.

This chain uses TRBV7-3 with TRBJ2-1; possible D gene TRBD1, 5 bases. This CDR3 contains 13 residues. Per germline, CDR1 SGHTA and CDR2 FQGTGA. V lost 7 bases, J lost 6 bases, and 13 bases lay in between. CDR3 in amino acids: CASKKGQGNEQFF. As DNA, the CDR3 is TGTGCCAGCAAGAAGGGGCAGGGCAATGAGCAGTTCTTC.

CDR3 nucleotide sequence: TGTGCCAGCAGTAGGGACAGTTATAATTCACCCCTCCACTTT. The encoded protein is CASSRDSYNSPLHF. The chain carries TRBV2 and TRBJ1-6; 7 nucleotides match TRBD1. Germline CDR1 reads SNHLY; CDR2 reads FYNNEI. CDR3 length: 14 residues. The trim removed 5 bases at V and 4 bases at J, leaving 2 bases unmatched.

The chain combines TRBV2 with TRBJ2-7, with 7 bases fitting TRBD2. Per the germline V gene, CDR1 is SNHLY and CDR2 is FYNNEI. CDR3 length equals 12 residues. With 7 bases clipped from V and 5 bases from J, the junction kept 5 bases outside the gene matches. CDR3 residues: CASMRGIHEQYF. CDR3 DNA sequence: TGTGCCAGCATGCGGGGGATCCACGAGCAGTACTTC. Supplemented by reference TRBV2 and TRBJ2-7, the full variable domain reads EPEVTQTPSHQVTQMGQEVILRCVPISNHLYFYWYRQILGQKVEFLVSFYNNEISEKSEIFDDQFSVERPDGSNFTLKIRSTKLEDSAMYFCASMRGIHEQYFGPGTRLTVT.

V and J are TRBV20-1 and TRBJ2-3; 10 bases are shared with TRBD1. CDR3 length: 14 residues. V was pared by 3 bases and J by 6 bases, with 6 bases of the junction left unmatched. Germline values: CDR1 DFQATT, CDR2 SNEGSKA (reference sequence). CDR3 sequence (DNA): TGCAGTGCTAGTAGGCGACAGGGGGCTGATACGCAGTATTTT. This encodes CSASRRQGADTQYF.

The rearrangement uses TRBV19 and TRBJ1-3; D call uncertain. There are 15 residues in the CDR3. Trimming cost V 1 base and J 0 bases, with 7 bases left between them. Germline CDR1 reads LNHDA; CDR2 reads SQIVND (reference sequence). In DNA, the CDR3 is TGTGCCAGTAGTATAGGACCGGACTCTGGAAACACCATATATTTT. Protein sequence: CASSIGPDSGNTIYF.

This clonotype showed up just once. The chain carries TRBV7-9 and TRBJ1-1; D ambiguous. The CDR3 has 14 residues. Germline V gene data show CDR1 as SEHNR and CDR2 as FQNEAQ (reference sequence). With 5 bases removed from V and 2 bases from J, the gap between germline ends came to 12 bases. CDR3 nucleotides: TGTGCCAGCAGCCTTATTGACTCAAACACTGAAGCTTTCTTT. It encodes CASSLIDSNTEAFF.

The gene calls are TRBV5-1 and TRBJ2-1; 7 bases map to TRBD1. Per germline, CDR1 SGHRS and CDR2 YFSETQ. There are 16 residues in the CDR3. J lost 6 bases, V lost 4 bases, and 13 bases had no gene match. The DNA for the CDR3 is TGCGCCAGCAGCCTGAGACAGGGACGTTTGGTCAATGAGCAGTTCTTC. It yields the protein CASSLRQGRLVNEQFF.